This T cell receptor (beta chain) stems from a study of blood T cell repertoires in COVID-19. Measured with immunoSEQ multiplex PCR; TCRdb has only the in-frame clones, and not every one. Seen here are roughly 290,000 clones, 85% to 90% observed once, and the top ten hold 1.7%. Allocation to cohorts depended on clinical history reported by the participants. Sequencing used PBMCs or T cells enriched from blood (not recorded which). The sequence derives from a woman aged 18-29 years with acute COVID-19.

In DNA form, the CDR3 reads TGTGCCACAAGGGGTGGGGCCCAGGTTGGCTACACCTTC. This sequence encodes CATRGGAQVGYTF. V gene TRBV24-1 combines with J gene TRBJ1-2; tentatively, D is TRBD1 (5 bases). V lost 10 bases, J lost 7 bases, and 18 bases lay in between. The CDR3 is 13 amino acids. Germline loops: CDR1 KGHDR, CDR2 SFDVKD.